This is a list of T cell receptor beta chains from one sample in a study of neurological immune-mediated disorders. TCRdb fed the 5' RACE reads into MiXCR, producing one record per CDR3 protein. The sample consists of about 88,000 distinct CDR3 sequences, around 3.3% of them appearing once. The source material was PBMCs. The receptors here all came from a woman in her late teens or twenties with multiple sclerosis. The CDR3 runs from the conserved cysteine through the conserved F or W. A D gene is named only where the DNA matches it firmly. The listing skips clone size in some rows; elsewhere it reads once, few, many or a size class.

TRBJ1-1 | TRBV5-1 | 14 | many | TRBD1 | TGCGCCAGCGGCCGGGGACAGGGTGGTGCTGAAGCTTTCTTT | CASGRGQGGAEAFF
TRBJ2-2 | TRBV24-1 | 13 | many | - | TGTGCCACCAGTGATTTGCTTAACGGGGAGCTGTTTTTT | CATSDLLNGELFF
TRBJ1-1 | TRBV11-2 | 15 | many | - | TGTGCCAGCAGCTTATCCCTGGACGGAGGCACTGAAGCTTTCTTT | CASSLSLDGGTEAFF
TRBJ2-7 | TRBV7-9 | 16 | many | - | TGTGCCAGCAGCTTAGGTTCCGTCGATCGTGCCTACGAGCAGTACTTC | CASSLGSVDRAYEQYF
TRBJ1-1 | TRBV5-1 | 15 | many | TRBD1 | TGCGCCAGCAGCAAAGGGACAGGGGAGAACACTGAAGCTTTCTTT | CASSKGTGENTEAFF
TRBJ1-5 | TRBV3-1 | 17 | few | - | TGTGCCAGCAGCCAAGGGGGAGGGTGGGGTAGCAATCAGCCCCAGCATTTT | CASSQGGGWGSNQPQHF
TRBJ2-3 | TRBV13 | 18 | many | TRBD2 | TGTGCCAGCAGCGCACTAGCGGGGGGTCCCCAGAGCACAGATACGCAGTATTTT | CASSALAGGPQSTDTQYF
TRBJ2-3 | TRBV7-2 | 15 | many | - | TGTGCCAGCAGCCCCTGGGCGGGAAGCACAGATACGCAGTATTTT | CASSPWAGSTDTQYF
TRBJ2-1 | TRBV4-1 | 15 | - | - | TGCGCCAGCAGCGCAACTATGACAGTCAACAATGAGCAGTTCTTC | CASSATMTVNNEQFF
TRBJ2-5 | TRBV3-1 | 14 | many | - | TGTGCCAGCAGCGCGCGAGCCTGGGGGGAGACCCAGTACTTC | CASSARAWGETQYF
TRBJ2-3 | TRBV5-5 | 14 | many | - | TGTGCCAGCAGCTTGGGGCCTCCCACAGATACGCAGTATTTT | CASSLGPPTDTQYF
TRBJ1-6 | TRBV2 | 15 | few | - | TGTGCCAGCAGTGAGAGACGGGGGGATAATTCACCCCTCCACTTT | CASSERRGDNSPLHF
TRBJ1-1 | TRBV15 | 11 | many | - | TGTGCCACATCAGGGAGTTTTGGAGCTTTCTTT | CATSGSFGAFF
TRBJ2-3 | TRBV15 | 16 | many | - | TGTGCCACCAGCAGAGACGGGGGCGAGGGCACAGATACGCAGTATTTT | CATSRDGGEGTDTQYF
TRBJ1-5 | TRBV6-5 | 14 | many | TRBD1 | TGTGCCAGCAGTCGACAGGGCCTGGATCAGCCCCAGCATTTT | CASSRQGLDQPQHF
TRBJ1-5 | TRBV7-8 | 15 | many | - | TGTGCCAGCAGCCAGTCGCCATATAGCAATCAGCCCCAGCATTTT | CASSQSPYSNQPQHF
TRBJ1-2 | TRBV7-8 | 14 | many | - | TGTGCCAGCAGCGGCGGAGATATCACCGGTGGCTACACCTTC | CASSGGDITGGYTF
TRBJ1-6 | TRBV25-1 | 14 | many | - | TGTGCCAGCACGGAGGGGATCCATAATTCACCCCTCCACTTT | CASTEGIHNSPLHF
TRBJ1-3 | TRBV7-6 | 16 | many | - | TGTGCCAGCAGCTTTTCGATCTTAAGCTCTGGAAACACCATATATTTT | CASSFSILSSGNTIYF
TRBJ2-7 | TRBV5-1 | 14 | many | - | TGCGCCAGCAGCCCCTCCGGGGGCCCCTACGAGCAGTACTTC | CASSPSGGPYEQYF
TRBJ1-1 | TRBV6-5 | 15 | many | - | TGTGCCAGCACCTCCTCCGAGGGCGAAAGGGGGGGAGCTTTCTTT | CASTSSEGERGGAFF
TRBJ2-7 | TRBV18 | 15 | many | - | TGTGCCAGCTCACTTCCAGGGGCGAGCTCCTACGAGCAGTACTTC | CASSLPGASSYEQYF
TRBJ2-5 | TRBV20-1 | 15 | few | TRBD2 | TGCAGTGCTAGTCCTAGCGGGATTGCCCGAGAGACCCAGTACTTC | CSASPSGIARETQYF
TRBJ1-2 | TRBV27 | 12 | many | - | TGTGCCAGCAGGGCTGCTAACTATGGCTACACCTTC | CASRAANYGYTF
TRBJ1-1 | TRBV4-2 | 15 | few | - | TGTGCCAGCAGTCGCTTGCTAGGCACCAACACTGAAGCTTTCTTT | CASSRLLGTNTEAFF
TRBJ2-5 | TRBV19 | 13 | many | - | TGTGCCAGTAGCTGGGCAAGACAAGAGACCCAGTACTTC | CASSWARQETQYF
TRBJ1-2 | TRBV12-3/TRBV12-4 | 15 | few | - | TGTGCCAGCAGCGGTGTAAGGGGGGACGTGTATGGCTACACCTTC | CASSGVRGDVYGYTF
TRBJ2-1 | TRBV6-2/TRBV6-3 | 14 | many | TRBD1 | TGTGCCAGCACCCCAGACAGGGGGCGAAATGAGCAGTTCTTC | CASTPDRGRNEQFF
TRBJ1-4 | TRBV5-1 | 14 | many | TRBD1 | TGCGCCAGCAGCAGGGACAGCTATAATGAAAAACTGTTTTTT | CASSRDSYNEKLFF
TRBJ2-2 | TRBV9 | 16 | many | - | TGTGCCAGCAGCAACACCCTAGCGAGTTACACCGGGGAGCTGTTTTTT | CASSNTLASYTGELFF
TRBJ2-1 | TRBV5-1 | 14 | many | TRBD2 | TGCGCCAGCAGCTCGGGAGGGCTCTACAATGAGCAGTTCTTC | CASSSGGLYNEQFF
TRBJ2-1 | TRBV12-3/TRBV12-4 | 11 | many | - | TGTGCCAGCAGTTTACAGAATGAGCAGTTCTTC | CASSLQNEQFF
TRBJ2-2 | TRBV12-3/TRBV12-4 | 12 | - | - | TGTGACAGCAGTTTCCATCCCGGGGAGCTGTTTTTT | CDSSFHPGELFF
TRBJ2-3 | TRBV4-2 | 16 | many | - | TGTGCCAGCAGCCAAGATAGGGGCAGGGTTCCAGATACGCAGTATTTT | CASSQDRGRVPDTQYF
TRBJ2-3 | TRBV6-5 | 14 | many | - | TGTGCCAGCAGCACTACGGCGGGCACAGATACGCAGTATTTT | CASSTTAGTDTQYF
TRBJ1-4 | TRBV18 | 14 | many | TRBD1 | TGTGCCAGCTCACACGGGACAGGGAATGAAAAACTGTTTTTT | CASSHGTGNEKLFF
TRBJ1-4 | TRBV7-8 | 15 | many | - | TGTGCCAGCAGCGAAGGACAACCAACTAATGAAAAACTGTTTTTT | CASSEGQPTNEKLFF
TRBJ2-3 | TRBV7-2 | 14 | many | TRBD2 | TGTGCCAGCAGCTTTAGCGGGAGCACAGATACGCAGTATTTT | CASSFSGSTDTQYF
TRBJ1-2 | TRBV7-2 | 17 | many | TRBD1 | TGTGCCAGCACCTCAAAGGACAGGGTTGGAGCGGGCTATGGCTACACCTTC | CASTSKDRVGAGYGYTF
TRBJ2-1 | TRBV27 | 14 | many | TRBD1 | TGTGCCAGCAGTCTAGGGACAGGGGGCCATGAGCAGTTCTTC | CASSLGTGGHEQFF
TRBJ2-5 | TRBV28 | 13 | many | TRBD1 | TGTGCCAGTGGGACAGGGGCTCAAGAGACCCAGTACTTC | CASGTGAQETQYF
TRBJ2-5 | TRBV10-3 | 16 | many | TRBD2 | TGTGCCATCAGCATGACTAGCGGGGGGCCGAGAGAGACCCAGTACTTC | CAISMTSGGPRETQYF
TRBJ2-7 | TRBV7-2 | 14 | many | - | TGTGCCAGCAGCGCCAATAGCGGCAACTACGAGCAGTACTTC | CASSANSGNYEQYF
TRBJ1-6 | TRBV7-9 | 16 | many | - | TGTGCCAGCAGCTCTTCCGGCAGCTCCTATAATTCACCCCTCCACTTT | CASSSSGSSYNSPLHF
TRBJ2-1 | TRBV12-3/TRBV12-4 | 14 | many | - | TGTGCCAGCAGTTTGACGGATGGGGTAGGTGAGCAGTTCTTC | CASSLTDGVGEQFF
TRBJ2-2 | TRBV27 | 16 | many | - | TGTGCCAGCACCCTCAGGCACATTAAAAACACCGGGGAGCTGTTTTTT | CASTLRHIKNTGELFF
TRBJ2-1 | TRBV10-1 | 13 | many | - | TGCGCCAGCAGCCACGGACAGAACAATGAGCAGTTCTTC | CASSHGQNNEQFF
TRBJ1-3 | TRBV3-1 | 15 | many | - | TGTGCCAGCAGCCAAGATGGCGCCTCTGGAAACACCATATATTTT | CASSQDGASGNTIYF
TRBJ2-6 | TRBV5-1 | 16 | many | - | TGCGCCAGCAGCTTGGAAGGGAGTTCTGGGGCCAACGTCCTGACTTTC | CASSLEGSSGANVLTF
TRBJ1-5 | TRBV15 | 14 | many | TRBD1 | TGTGCCACCAGCAGCGCAGGGGGACATCAGCCCCAGCATTTT | CATSSAGGHQPQHF
TRBJ2-2 | TRBV7-9 | 15 | many | TRBD1 | TGTGCCAGCAGCCGGGACAGCGCGAACACCGGGGAGCTGTTTTTT | CASSRDSANTGELFF
TRBJ1-5 | TRBV20-1 | 16 | many | - | TGCAGTGCTAGAGATACGAAGGAGGGGGGCAATCAGCCCCAGCATTTT | CSARDTKEGGNQPQHF
TRBJ2-1 | TRBV30 | 12 | - | - | TGTGCCAGCAAGGCGGTTTACAATGAGCAGTTCTTC | CASKAVYNEQFF
TRBJ2-7 | TRBV18 | 13 | - | TRBD1 | TGTGCCAGCTCGCGACAGGGAAACTACGAGCAGTACTTC | CASSRQGNYEQYF
TRBJ2-7 | TRBV7-2 | 13 | many | TRBD2 | TGTGCCAGCAGCTTATATAGCGGGTACGAGCAGTACTTC | CASSLYSGYEQYF
TRBJ2-5 | TRBV7-9 | 16 | many | - | TGTGCCAGCAGCCAAAATGGCAAGGACCCCGTAGAGACCCAGTACTTC | CASSQNGKDPVETQYF
TRBJ2-5 | TRBV6-1 | 12 | - | - | TGTGCCAGCGCACAGGTCCAAGAGACCCAGTACTTC | CASAQVQETQYF